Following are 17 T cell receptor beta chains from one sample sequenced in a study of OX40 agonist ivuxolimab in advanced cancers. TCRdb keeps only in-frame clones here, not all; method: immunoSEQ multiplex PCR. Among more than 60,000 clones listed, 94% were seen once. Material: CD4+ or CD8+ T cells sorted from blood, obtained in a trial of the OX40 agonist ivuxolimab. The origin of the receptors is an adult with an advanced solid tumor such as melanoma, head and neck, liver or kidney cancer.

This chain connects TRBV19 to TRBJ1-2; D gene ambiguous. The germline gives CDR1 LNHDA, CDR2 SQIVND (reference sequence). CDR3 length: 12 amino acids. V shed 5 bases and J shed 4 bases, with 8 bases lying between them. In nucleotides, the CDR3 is TGTGCCAGTAGTTCCCAGTCCTATGGCTACACCTTC. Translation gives CASSSQSYGYTF.

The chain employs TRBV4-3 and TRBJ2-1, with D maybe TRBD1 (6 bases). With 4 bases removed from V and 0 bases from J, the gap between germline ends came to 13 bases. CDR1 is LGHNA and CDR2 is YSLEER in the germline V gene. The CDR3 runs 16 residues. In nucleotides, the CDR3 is TGCGCCAGCAGCCCTCATAGGGGGAACTCCTACAATGAGCAGTTCTTC. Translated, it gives CASSPHRGNSYNEQFF.

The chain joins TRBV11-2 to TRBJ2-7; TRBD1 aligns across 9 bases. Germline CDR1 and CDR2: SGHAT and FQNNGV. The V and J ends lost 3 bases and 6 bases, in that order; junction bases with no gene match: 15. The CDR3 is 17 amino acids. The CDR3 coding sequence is TGTGCCAGCAGCTTGACCCCGGGACAGGGCCCCCTCCGCGAGCAGTACTTC. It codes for CASSLTPGQGPLREQYF.

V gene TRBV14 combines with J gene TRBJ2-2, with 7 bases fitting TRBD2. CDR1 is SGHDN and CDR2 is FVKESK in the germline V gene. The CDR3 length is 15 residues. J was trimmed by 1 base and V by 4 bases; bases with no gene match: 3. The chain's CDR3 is CASSPERGNTGELFF. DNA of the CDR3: TGTGCCAGCAGCCCGGAGCGGGGGAACACCGGGGAGCTGTTTTTT.

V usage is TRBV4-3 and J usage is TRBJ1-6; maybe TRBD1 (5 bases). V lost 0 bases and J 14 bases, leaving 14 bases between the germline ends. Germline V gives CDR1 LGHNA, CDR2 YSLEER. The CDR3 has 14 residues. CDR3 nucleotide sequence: TGCGCCAGCAGCCAAGATCGCCGGGACCCAGCCCTCCACTTT. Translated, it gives CASSQDRRDPALHF.

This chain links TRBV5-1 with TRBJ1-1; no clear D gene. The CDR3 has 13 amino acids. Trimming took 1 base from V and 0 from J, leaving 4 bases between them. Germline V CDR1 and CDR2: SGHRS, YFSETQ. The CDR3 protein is CASSLSVNTEAFF. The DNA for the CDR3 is TGCGCCAGCAGCTTGTCGGTGAACACTGAAGCTTTCTTT.

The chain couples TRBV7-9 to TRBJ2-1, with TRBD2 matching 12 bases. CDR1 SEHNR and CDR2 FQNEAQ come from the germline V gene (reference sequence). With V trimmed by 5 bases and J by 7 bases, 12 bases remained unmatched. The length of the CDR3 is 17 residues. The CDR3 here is CASSARSLAGGGNEQFF. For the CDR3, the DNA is TGTGCCAGCAGCGCAAGATCCCTAGCGGGAGGGGGAAATGAGCAGTTCTTC.

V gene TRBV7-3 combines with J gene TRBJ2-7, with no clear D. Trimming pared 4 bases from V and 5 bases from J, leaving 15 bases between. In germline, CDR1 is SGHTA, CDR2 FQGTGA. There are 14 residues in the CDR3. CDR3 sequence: CASSSRQGVHEQYF. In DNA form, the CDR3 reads TGTGCCAGCAGCTCAAGGCAAGGCGTCCACGAGCAGTACTTC. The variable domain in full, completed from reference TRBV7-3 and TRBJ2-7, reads GAGVSQTPSNKVTEKGKYVELRCDPISGHTALYWYRQSLGQGPEFLIYFQGTGAADDSGLPNDRFFAVRPEGSVSTLKIQRTERGDSAVYLCASSSRQGVHEQYFGPGTRLTVT.

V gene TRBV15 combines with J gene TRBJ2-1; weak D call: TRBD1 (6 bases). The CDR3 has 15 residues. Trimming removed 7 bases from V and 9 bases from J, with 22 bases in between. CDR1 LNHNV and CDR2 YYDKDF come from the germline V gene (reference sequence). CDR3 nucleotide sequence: TGTGCCACCAAAGAGTCGACAGGCCAACAGAGTGAGCAGTTCTTC. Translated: CATKESTGQQSEQFF.

The CDR3 DNA is TGTGCCAGCACCTCGAGAACTAGCGGGTCCTACGAGCAGTACTTC. This gives the protein CASTSRTSGSYEQYF. The rearrangement uses TRBV6-6 and TRBJ2-7; TRBD2 matches 9 bases. This CDR3 spans 15 amino acids. The germline gives CDR1 MNHNY, CDR2 SVGAGI (reference sequence). Trimming cost V 7 bases and J 1 base; bases outside gene matches: 8.

CDR3 amino acids: CASSPSRQGRNYGYTF. In DNA form, the CDR3 reads TGTGCCAGCAGCCCATCACGACAGGGGAGAAACTATGGCTACACCTTC. This chain connects TRBV11-3 to TRBJ1-2, with TRBD1 identical over 8 bases. CDR1 is SGHNT, CDR2 YENEEA, per germline. The CDR3 is 16 residues long. The junction had 10 bases not matched to a gene; V was cut back by 5 bases and J by 2 bases.

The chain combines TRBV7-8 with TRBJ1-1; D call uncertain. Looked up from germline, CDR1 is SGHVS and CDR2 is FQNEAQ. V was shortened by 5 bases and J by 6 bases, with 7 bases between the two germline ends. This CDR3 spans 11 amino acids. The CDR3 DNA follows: TGTGCCAGCAGCACCAGTGCTGAAGCTTTCTTT. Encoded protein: CASSTSAEAFF.

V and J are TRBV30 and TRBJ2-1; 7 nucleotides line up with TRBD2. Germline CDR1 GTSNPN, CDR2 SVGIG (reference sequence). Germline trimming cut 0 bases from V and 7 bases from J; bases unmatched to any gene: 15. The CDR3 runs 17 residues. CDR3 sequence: CAWSVPTGVAGSNEQFF. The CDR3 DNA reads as TGTGCCTGGAGTGTACCAACAGGAGTAGCGGGTTCTAATGAGCAGTTCTTC. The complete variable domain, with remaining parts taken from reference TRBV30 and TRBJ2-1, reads SQTIHQWPATLVQPVGSPLSLECTVEGTSNPNLYWYRQAAGRGLQLLFYSVGIGQISSEVPQNLSASRPQDRQFILSSKKLLLSDSGFYLCAWSVPTGVAGSNEQFFGPGTRLTVL.

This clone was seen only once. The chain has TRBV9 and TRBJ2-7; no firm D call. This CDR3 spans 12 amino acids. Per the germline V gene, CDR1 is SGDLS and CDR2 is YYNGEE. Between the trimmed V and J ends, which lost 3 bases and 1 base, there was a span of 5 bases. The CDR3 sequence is CASSGLSYEQYF. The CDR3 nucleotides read TGTGCCAGCAGCGGGCTTTCCTACGAGCAGTACTTC.

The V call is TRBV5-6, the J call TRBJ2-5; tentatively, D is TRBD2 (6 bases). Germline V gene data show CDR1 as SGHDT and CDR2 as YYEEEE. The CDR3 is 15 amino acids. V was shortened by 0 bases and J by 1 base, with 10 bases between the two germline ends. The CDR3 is CASSLALGGQETQYF. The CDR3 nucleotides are TGTGCCAGCAGCTTGGCGTTGGGGGGCCAAGAGACCCAGTACTTC.

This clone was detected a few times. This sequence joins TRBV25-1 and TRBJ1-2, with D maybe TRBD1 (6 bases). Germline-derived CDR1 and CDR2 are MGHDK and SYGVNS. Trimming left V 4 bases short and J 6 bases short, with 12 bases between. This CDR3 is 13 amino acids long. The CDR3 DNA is TGTGCCAGCAGTGGAGGGGGGCTTGATGGCTACACCTTC. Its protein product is CASSGGGLDGYTF.

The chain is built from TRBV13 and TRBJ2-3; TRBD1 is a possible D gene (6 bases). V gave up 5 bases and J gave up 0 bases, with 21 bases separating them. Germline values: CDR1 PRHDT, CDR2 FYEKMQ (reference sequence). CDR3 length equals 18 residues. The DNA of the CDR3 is TGTGCCAGCAGCCCTTTGGGACACGGTGGTCGAAGCACAGATACGCAGTATTTT. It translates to CASSPLGHGGRSTDTQYF.